This TCR beta chain was obtained from a study of persistence of HIV-infected CD4 T cells. Cells were stimulated with overlapping HIV-1 Gag 15-mer peptides. CD4+ T cells upregulating both CD40 ligand and CD69 were sorted as responding cells. With regard to this clone: Its matching antigen is unknown.

V trimming: 4 bases; J trimming: 11 bases; junction bases outside the gene matches: 8. The CDR3 spans 14 residues. Germline CDR1 reads MGHRA; CDR2 reads YSYEKL. The immunoSEQ assay was version 4, run in survey mode. TCRdb keeps only in-frame clones here, not all; method: immunoSEQ multiplex PCR. The repertoire holds over 10,000 clones, with roughly 62% as singletons. This receptor was identified in an adult man with HIV who was CMV-seropositive. V gene TRBV4-1 combines with J gene TRBJ2-6; TRBD1 agrees at 7 bases. The source was CD4+ T cells sorted from PBMCs after roughly 18-hour stimulation, collected from a patient who received antiretroviral therapy. The CDR3 reads CASSPPTGVDVLTF. DNA of the CDR3: TGCGCCAGCAGCCCTCCTACAGGGGTAGACGTCCTGACTTTC.